Listed below are T cell receptor beta chains from one sample, sequenced in a study of shared T cell receptors in the human thymus. Measured with immunoSEQ multiplex PCR; TCRdb has only the in-frame clones, and not every one. This table holds hundreds of thousands of clones, approximately 88% found once. This sample was also put to use in a study of human thymus T cells.

The sequencing sample was made of thymocytes. The receptors stem from a boy under three years old with a congenital heart defect. Each CDR3 is given with its conserved first and last residue. Fields, in order: V gene, D gene, J gene, CDR3 length, clone size, CDR3 DNA, CDR3 protein. D genes are given only for firm matches. Size is omitted from some rows. Given values are once, few, many or a class for expanded clones.

>TRBV7-8|TRBD2|TRBJ2-7|13|.
TGTGCCAGCAGCTTTGGCGGGAGGTACGAGCAGTACTTC
CASSFGGRYEQYF
>TRBV4-3|TRBD1|TRBJ1-2|15|.
TGCGCCAGCAGCCAAACCCAGGGGGCAGGCTATGGCTACACCTTC
CASSQTQGAGYGYTF
>TRBV7-2|.|TRBJ1-1|13|once
TGTGCCAGCAGCTTACAGGGTCACACTGAAGCTTTCTTT
CASSLQGHTEAFF
>TRBV28|.|TRBJ2-1|11|.
TGTGCCAGCAGTTTCTTTAATGAGCAGTTCTTC
CASSFFNEQFF
>TRBV30|TRBD2|TRBJ2-2|15|few
TGTGCCTGGAGCTGTAGCGGGGGAAGAACCGGGGAGCTGTTTTTT
CAWSCSGGRTGELFF
>TRBV4-1|TRBD2|TRBJ2-7|16|.
TGCGCCAGCAGCGGTCCTGAGCGGGGGCTCCCCTACGAGCAGTACTTC
CASSGPERGLPYEQYF
>TRBV11-2|.|TRBJ1-5|14|.
TGTGCCAGCAGCCAGGGGCAGGGAAATCAGCCCCAGCATTTT
CASSQGQGNQPQHF
>TRBV14|TRBD2|TRBJ2-1|17|.
TGTGCCAGCAGCCCCCGGACTAGCGGGAGGGCCCGCGATGAGCAGTTCTTC
CASSPRTSGRARDEQFF
>TRBV11-3|TRBD1|TRBJ2-7|17|.
TGTGCCAGCAGCTTAGGAAAAAGGGACAGCAGTTCCTACGAGCAGTACTTC
CASSLGKRDSSSYEQYF
>TRBV27|TRBD2|TRBJ2-1|15|.
TGTGCCAGCAGTCCTCGGGTGCGGGAGAGCAATGAGCAGTTCTTC
CASSPRVRESNEQFF
>TRBV28|TRBD1|TRBJ2-1|15|.
TGTGCCAGCAGTTTATGCGACAGGGCCTGCTATGAGCAGTTCTTC
CASSLCDRACYEQFF
>TRBV28|.|TRBJ1-5|15|once
TGTGCCAGCAGAGCGGGACGTCGTAGCAATCAGCCCCAGCATTTT
CASRAGRRSNQPQHF
>TRBV28|TRBD1|TRBJ1-5|17|.
TGTGCCAGCAGTTTATATGGGGGTCAGGGGGGAAATCAGCCCCAGCATTTT
CASSLYGGQGGNQPQHF
>TRBV29-1|TRBD2|TRBJ2-3|19|.
TGCAGCGTTGAAGGATACCCCCTTCCGAAGCGGGACGGGGTCAATACGCAGTATTTT
CSVEGYPLPKRDGVNTQYF
>TRBV5-5|TRBD2|TRBJ2-1|16|.
TGTGCCAGCAGCCTTGGACTAGCGGGAGCTCGGGATGAGCAGTTCTTC
CASSLGLAGARDEQFF
>TRBV9|.|TRBJ2-3|15|.
TGTGCCAGCAGCGCGCCGGGACTTCGCACAGATACGCAGTATTTT
CASSAPGLRTDTQYF
>TRBV27|TRBD1|TRBJ1-5|14|.
TGTGCCAGCGGCAGGGGGTTAAGCAATCAGCCCCAGCATTTT
CASGRGLSNQPQHF
>TRBV4-3|.|TRBJ1-1|13|.
TGCGCCAGCAGCCAAGTTACGAGCACTGAAGCTTTCTTT
CASSQVTSTEAFF
>TRBV10-3|TRBD2|TRBJ2-1|20|.
TGTGCCATCAGTGATAGAGGAGAGAAACCTCTAGCGGGACCTTACAATGAGCAGTTCTTC
CAISDRGEKPLAGPYNEQFF
>TRBV7-2|.|TRBJ1-1|16|few
TGTGCCAGCAGCCCGCAGACCCACTCAGGGAACACTGAAGCTTTCTTT
CASSPQTHSGNTEAFF
>TRBV19|.|TRBJ2-7|14|.
TGTGCCAGTAGACGAGGTAGTGATAGTGACGAGCAGTACTTC
CASRRGSDSDEQYF
>TRBV30|TRBD2|TRBJ2-1|15|.
TGTGCCTGGAGCCTTAGCGGGGGCGTTTACAATGAGCAGTTCTTC
CAWSLSGGVYNEQFF
>TRBV15|TRBD2|TRBJ2-7|15|.
TGTGCCACCAGCAGGGAGATATGGCGGGAGGACGAGCAGTACTTC
CATSREIWREDEQYF
>TRBV28|TRBD2|TRBJ2-3|18|once
TGTGCCAGCAGTCCCCACGAGAAGAGGGACTATAGCACAGATACGCAGTATTTT
CASSPHEKRDYSTDTQYF
>TRBV11-2|TRBD1|TRBJ2-7|15|.
TGTGCCAGCAGCTTAGCCGGGACAGGGCGCTACGAGCAGTACTTC
CASSLAGTGRYEQYF
>TRBV28|.|TRBJ2-2|16|.
TGTGCCAGCAGTTTACCCTGCAGGGGCCGGCGCGGGGAGCTGTTTTTT
CASSLPCRGRRGELFF
>TRBV9|.|TRBJ1-1|14|.
TGTGCCAGCAGTACCACGGCAGGGGAAAATGAAGCTTTCTTT
CASSTTAGENEAFF
>TRBV5-1|TRBD2|TRBJ2-3|20|.
TGCGCCAGCAGCTTGAATGAGAGAACTAGCGGGACTTCCGGCACAGATACGCAGTATTTT
CASSLNERTSGTSGTDTQYF
>TRBV21-1|.|TRBJ2-5|18|.
TGTGCCAGCAGCAAAGGAAGTAGCGGGAGGGTCTACCAAGAGACCCAGTACTTC
CASSKGSSGRVYQETQYF
>TRBV9|.|TRBJ2-1|15|.
TGTGCCAGCTCTTGGGTCGGGACAAACTACAATGAGCAGTTCTTC
CASSWVGTNYNEQFF
>TRBV4-3|TRBD2|TRBJ2-1|18|.
TGCGCCAGCAGCCAAGATCGGCAGACTAGCGGGGGCTTAAATGAGCAGTTCTTC
CASSQDRQTSGGLNEQFF
>TRBV11-1|.|TRBJ2-7|14|.
TGTGCCAGCAGCCCCCCTAGCGTCTCCTACGAGCAGTACTTC
CASSPPSVSYEQYF
>TRBV7-8|TRBD1|TRBJ1-4|15|.
TGTGCCAGCAGCCCCCGGGACAGGGGAGGAGAAAAACTGTTTTTT
CASSPRDRGGEKLFF